This TCR beta chain was captured by sequencing in a study of blood T cell repertoires in COVID-19. Study at large: T cells, B-cell-depleted T cells, or PBMCs provided the cDNA or gDNA that served as material.

Germline CDR1 and CDR2: SNHLY and FYNNEI. V dropped 6 bases and J dropped 0; count of bases not matched to a gene: 7. CDR3 length: 15 residues. Libraries were prepared by immunoSEQ multiplex PCR; TCRdb keeps only in-frame clonotypes and omits some of them. Of a few hundred thousand clones in the sample, about 89% were seen once. The J gene is TRBJ1-1, the V gene TRBV2, with 7 bases that match TRBD1. This sequence was found in a human donor in a cohort exposed to, infected with or recovered from COVID-19 (not recorded which). The donor label of this sample is uncertain. The sample consisted of PBMCs or T cells enriched from blood (not recorded which). The CDR3 coding sequence is TGTGCCAGCAGCACCACCGGGACAGTGAACACTGAAGCTTTCTTT. Translation gives CASSTTGTVNTEAFF.